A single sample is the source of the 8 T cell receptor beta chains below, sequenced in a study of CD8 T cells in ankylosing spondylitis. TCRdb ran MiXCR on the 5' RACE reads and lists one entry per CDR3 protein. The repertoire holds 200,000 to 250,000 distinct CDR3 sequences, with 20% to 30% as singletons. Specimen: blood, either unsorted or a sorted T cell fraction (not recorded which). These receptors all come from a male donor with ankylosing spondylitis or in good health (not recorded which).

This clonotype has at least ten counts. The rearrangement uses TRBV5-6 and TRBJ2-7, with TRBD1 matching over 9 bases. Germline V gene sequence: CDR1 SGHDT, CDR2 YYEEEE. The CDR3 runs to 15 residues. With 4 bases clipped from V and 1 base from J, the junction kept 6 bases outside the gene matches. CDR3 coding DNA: TGTGCCAGCAGCCTTGACAGGGGGGCATCCTACGAGCAGTACTTC. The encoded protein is CASSLDRGASYEQYF.

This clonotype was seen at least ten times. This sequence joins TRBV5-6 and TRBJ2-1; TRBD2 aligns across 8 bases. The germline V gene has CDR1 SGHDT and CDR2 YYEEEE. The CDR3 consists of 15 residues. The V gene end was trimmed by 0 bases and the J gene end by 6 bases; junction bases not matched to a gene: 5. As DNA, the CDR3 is TGTGCCAGCAGCTTGGACGGGAGGGGGTTCAATGAGCAGTTCTTC. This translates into CASSLDGRGFNEQFF. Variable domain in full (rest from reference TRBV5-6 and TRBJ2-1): DAGVTQSPTHLIKTRGQQVTLRCSPKSGHDTVSWYQQALGQGPQFIFQYYEEEERQRGNFPDRFSGHQFPNYSSELNVNALLLGDSALYLCASSLDGRGFNEQFFGPGTRLTVL.

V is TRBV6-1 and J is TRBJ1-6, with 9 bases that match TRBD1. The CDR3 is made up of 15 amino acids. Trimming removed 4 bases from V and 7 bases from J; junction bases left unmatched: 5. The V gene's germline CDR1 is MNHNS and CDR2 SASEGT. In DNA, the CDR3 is TGTGCCAGCAGTGGACAGGGGGAAACGAATTCACCCCTCCACTTT. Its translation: CASSGQGETNSPLHF.

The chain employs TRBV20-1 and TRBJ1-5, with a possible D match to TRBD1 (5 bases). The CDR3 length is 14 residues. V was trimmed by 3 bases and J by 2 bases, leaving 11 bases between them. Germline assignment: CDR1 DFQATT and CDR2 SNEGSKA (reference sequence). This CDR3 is CSARGRSGNQPQHF. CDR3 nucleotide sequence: TGCAGTGCTAGGGGACGTTCAGGCAATCAGCCCCAGCATTTT.

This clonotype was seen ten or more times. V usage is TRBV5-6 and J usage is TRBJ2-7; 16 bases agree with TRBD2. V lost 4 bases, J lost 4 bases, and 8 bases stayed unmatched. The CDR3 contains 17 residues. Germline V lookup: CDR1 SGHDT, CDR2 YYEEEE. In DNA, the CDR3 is TGTGCCAGCAGCACGGGACTAGCGGGAGGGCCTCTTTACGAGCAGTACTTC. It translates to CASSTGLAGGPLYEQYF.

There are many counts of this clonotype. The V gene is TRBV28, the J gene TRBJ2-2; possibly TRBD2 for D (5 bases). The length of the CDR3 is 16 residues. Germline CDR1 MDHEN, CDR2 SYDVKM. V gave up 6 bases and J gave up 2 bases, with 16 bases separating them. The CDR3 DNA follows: TGTGCCAGCAGCCCTTTCTCCGGGGTCAACACCGGGGAGCTGTTTTTT. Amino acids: CASSPFSGVNTGELFF. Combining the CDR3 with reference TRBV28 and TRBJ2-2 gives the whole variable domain DVKVTQSSRYLVKRTGEKVFLECVQDMDHENMFWYRQDPGLGLRLIYFSYDVKMKEKGDIPEGYSVSREKKERFSLILESASTNQTSMYLCASSPFSGVNTGELFFGEGSRLTVL.

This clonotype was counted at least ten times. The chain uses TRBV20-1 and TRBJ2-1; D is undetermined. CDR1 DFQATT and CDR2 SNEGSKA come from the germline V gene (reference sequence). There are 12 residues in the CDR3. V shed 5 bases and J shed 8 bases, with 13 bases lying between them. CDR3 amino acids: CSAVSQVDEQFF. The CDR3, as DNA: TGCAGTGCTGTTTCGCAAGTCGATGAGCAGTTCTTC.

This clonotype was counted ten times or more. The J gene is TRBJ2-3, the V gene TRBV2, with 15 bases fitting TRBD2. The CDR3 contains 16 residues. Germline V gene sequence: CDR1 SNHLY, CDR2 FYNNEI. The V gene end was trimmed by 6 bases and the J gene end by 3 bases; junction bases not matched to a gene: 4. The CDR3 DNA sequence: TGTGCCAGCAGCCCAGGGACTAGCGGGAGGACAGATACGCAGTATTTT. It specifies CASSPGTSGRTDTQYF.